One sample yielded the 6 T cell receptor beta chains listed below, sequenced in a study of early T cells in non-severe SARS-CoV-2 infection. TCRdb reanalysed the 5' RACE reads using MiXCR and keeps one entry per CDR3 protein. Among about 63,000 distinct CDR3 sequences, 13% were seen once, and the ten largest hold less than 6%. The specimen was whole blood. Receptor source: an adult who was a healthcare worker with PCR-confirmed SARS-CoV-2 infection or an uninfected control (not recorded which).

This clonotype came up many times. The chain employs TRBV11-2 and TRBJ1-5; the D is unclear. This CDR3 spans 16 amino acids. CDR1 and CDR2 (germline): SGHAT, FQNNGV. V lost 2 bases to trimming and J lost 0 bases, with 11 bases between them. The CDR3 nucleotides read TGTGCCAGCAGCTTAAAAGGCGGATATAGCAATCAGCCCCAGCATTTT. This translates into CASSLKGGYSNQPQHF.

In its sample, this clonotype was seen many times. This chain joins TRBV20-1 and TRBJ1-1; 9 bases match TRBD1. V lost 2 bases to trimming and J lost 1 base; unmatched junction nucleotides: 8. Germline lookup yields CDR1 DFQATT and CDR2 SNEGSKA (reference sequence). This CDR3 spans 16 amino acids. The CDR3 sequence: CSARTDRGSWNTEAFF. CDR3 DNA: TGCAGTGCTAGAACCGACAGGGGGTCATGGAACACTGAAGCTTTCTTT.

The sample holds many counts of this clonotype. The V call is TRBV20-1, the J call TRBJ2-1, with D tentatively TRBD1 (5 bases). V shed 2 bases and J shed 7 bases, with 15 bases lying between them. CDR1 and CDR2 (germline): DFQATT, SNEGSKA (reference sequence). The CDR3 sequence is 14 residues long. CDR3 nucleotides: TGCAGTGCTAGACCCCCGACAGCCACAAATGAGCAGTTCTTC. This translates into CSARPPTATNEQFF.

There are a few counts of this clonotype. The V call is TRBV21-1, the J call TRBJ2-5; the table's D call TRBD1 went unverified against the DNA. TRBV21-1 constitutes a pseudogene. The CDR3 length is 16 residues. In DNA, the CDR3 is TGTGCCAGCAGCGCGGACACGACAGGGGACCAAGAGACCCAGTACTTC. Translating gives CASSADTTGDQETQYF.

This clonotype was found many times. The chain carries TRBV12-3 or TRBV12-4 and TRBJ2-1; D unclear. CDR3 size: 14 residues. V lost 6 bases, J lost 6 bases, and 15 bases lay in between. The CDR3 protein is CASRSPDTINEQFF. The CDR3 DNA follows: TGTGCCAGCAGATCCCCAGACACGATCAATGAGCAGTTCTTC.

This clonotype was detected a few times. The chain is built from TRBV7-9 and TRBJ1-3, with TRBD1 as a possible D gene (5 bases). The germline V gene has CDR1 SEHNR and CDR2 FQNEAQ (reference sequence). The CDR3 sequence is 18 residues long. Trimming took 2 bases from V and 0 from J, leaving 17 bases between them. Here the CDR3 reads CASSLRGQGSFSGNTIYF. The CDR3, as DNA: TGTGCCAGCAGCTTAAGGGGTCAGGGATCCTTCTCTGGAAACACCATATATTTT.